Listed below are T cell receptor beta chains from one sample, sequenced in a study of blood T cell repertoires in COVID-19. Clones were read by immunoSEQ multiplex PCR, and TCRdb kept only the in-frame ones, dropping some. The table shows hundreds of thousands of clones, with about 85% occurring only once. Sequences were obtained from peripheral blood. The receptors originated from a man aged 35 to 55 with acute or convalescent COVID-19. The CDR3 runs from the conserved cysteine through the conserved F or W. A D gene is named only where the DNA matches it firmly. Expanded clones are given a class, and other clones once, few, many or no size at all.

J gene: TRBJ2-7
V gene: TRBV6-6
D gene: TRBD2
clone size: -
CDR3 DNA: TGTGCCAGCAGACCCGGGACTAGCGGGAGATACGAGCAGTACTTC
CDR3 protein: CASRPGTSGRYEQYF

J gene: TRBJ2-3
V gene: TRBV30
D gene: -
clone size: -
CDR3 DNA: TGTGCCTGGAGTCTGGGGGCCCCAGATACGCAGTATTTT
CDR3 protein: CAWSLGAPDTQYF

J gene: TRBJ1-2
V gene: TRBV5-1
D gene: -
clone size: -
CDR3 DNA: TGCGCCAGCAGCTCCACAGGGTTGGGAAACTATGGCTACACCTTC
CDR3 protein: CASSSTGLGNYGYTF

J gene: TRBJ2-1
V gene: TRBV5-1
D gene: TRBD2
clone size: -
CDR3 DNA: TGCGCCAGCAGCTCACCGGGACTAGCGGGGGGGACCTCCTACAATGAGCAGTTCTTC
CDR3 protein: CASSSPGLAGGTSYNEQFF

J gene: TRBJ1-1
V gene: TRBV15
D gene: -
clone size: -
CDR3 DNA: TGTGCCACCAGCAGAGATCGTTTGCGGGGTACTGAAGCTTTCTTT
CDR3 protein: CATSRDRLRGTEAFF

J gene: TRBJ1-3
V gene: TRBV6-2/TRBV6-3
D gene: -
clone size: -
CDR3 DNA: TGTGCCAGCAGTTACTCTATACTCTCTGGAAACACCATATATTTT
CDR3 protein: CASSYSILSGNTIYF

J gene: TRBJ2-1
V gene: TRBV7-9
D gene: -
clone size: -
CDR3 DNA: TGTGCCAGCAGCTTAGCGGGCGCCCCGTTCTTC
CDR3 protein: CASSLAGAPFF

J gene: TRBJ2-1
V gene: TRBV5-4
D gene: TRBD1
clone size: -
CDR3 DNA: TGTGCCAGCAGCTTACCGACAGGGGGTGTCGGTGAGCAGTTCTTC
CDR3 protein: CASSLPTGGVGEQFF

J gene: TRBJ1-1
V gene: TRBV6-5
D gene: -
clone size: -
CDR3 DNA: TGTGCCAGCAGTTCAGTTGGCAGCGGCCTGAACACTGAAGCTTTCTTT
CDR3 protein: CASSSVGSGLNTEAFF

J gene: TRBJ2-3
V gene: TRBV27
D gene: -
clone size: -
CDR3 DNA: TGTGCCAGTTCCGGGAGCACCAGCACAGATACGCAGTATTTT
CDR3 protein: CASSGSTSTDTQYF

J gene: TRBJ2-7
V gene: TRBV12-3/TRBV12-4
D gene: TRBD1
clone size: -
CDR3 DNA: TGTGCCAGCAGTGGGGACAGGGTCTACGAGCAGTACTTC
CDR3 protein: CASSGDRVYEQYF

J gene: TRBJ1-3
V gene: TRBV6-6
D gene: -
clone size: -
CDR3 DNA: TGTGCCAGCACGAGGGAGGCTGGAAACACCATATATTTT
CDR3 protein: CASTREAGNTIYF

J gene: TRBJ1-5
V gene: TRBV7-9
D gene: -
clone size: once
CDR3 DNA: TGTGCCAGCAGCCCAATAGACAGAAATCAGCCCCAGCATTTT
CDR3 protein: CASSPIDRNQPQHF

J gene: TRBJ2-1
V gene: TRBV9
D gene: TRBD2
clone size: -
CDR3 DNA: TGTGCCAGCAGCGTTACATTGGGACTAGCGGGTTACAATGAGCAGTTCTTC
CDR3 protein: CASSVTLGLAGYNEQFF

J gene: TRBJ2-2
V gene: TRBV5-1
D gene: -
clone size: -
CDR3 DNA: TGCGCCAGCAGCTTGGTCTCACATAACACCGGGGAGCTGTTTTTT
CDR3 protein: CASSLVSHNTGELFF

J gene: TRBJ2-1
V gene: TRBV11-2
D gene: -
clone size: -
CDR3 DNA: TGTGCCAGCAGCTTAGATTCCCGGTCGGCTAGCAGGGGATCTGAGCAGTTCTTC
CDR3 protein: CASSLDSRSASRGSEQFF

J gene: TRBJ2-1
V gene: TRBV11-2
D gene: -
clone size: -
CDR3 DNA: TGTGCCAGCAGCTTAGACAGGGGAGGGAATGAGCAGTTCTTC
CDR3 protein: CASSLDRGGNEQFF

J gene: TRBJ2-1
V gene: TRBV5-4
D gene: -
clone size: -
CDR3 DNA: TGTGCCAGCAGCAAACGCGGGGAGAACTCCTACAATGAGCAGTTCTTC
CDR3 protein: CASSKRGENSYNEQFF

J gene: TRBJ2-7
V gene: TRBV4-1
D gene: TRBD1
clone size: -
CDR3 DNA: TGCGCCAGCAGCCTACCGGGACAGTTCTACGAGCAGTACTTC
CDR3 protein: CASSLPGQFYEQYF

J gene: TRBJ2-7
V gene: TRBV27
D gene: -
clone size: -
CDR3 DNA: TGTGCCAGCAGCCTCCTAACAGAACCCTACGAGCAGTACTTC
CDR3 protein: CASSLLTEPYEQYF

J gene: TRBJ2-6
V gene: TRBV19
D gene: TRBD2
clone size: -
CDR3 DNA: TGTGCCAGTAGTATAGAGACTAGCGGAAGCTCTGGGGCCAACGTCCTGACTTTC
CDR3 protein: CASSIETSGSSGANVLTF

J gene: TRBJ2-1
V gene: TRBV29-1
D gene: -
clone size: -
CDR3 DNA: TGCAGCTCTATCCGGGATGAGCAGTTCTTC
CDR3 protein: CSSIRDEQFF

J gene: TRBJ2-7
V gene: TRBV10-3
D gene: -
clone size: -
CDR3 DNA: TGTGCCATCAGAGAAGACTCCGCAGACGAGCAGTACTTC
CDR3 protein: CAIREDSADEQYF

J gene: TRBJ2-6
V gene: TRBV19
D gene: -
clone size: -
CDR3 DNA: TGTGCCAGTAGTATGGCGGGAAGGGCAGGCTCTGGGGCCAACGTCCTGACTTTC
CDR3 protein: CASSMAGRAGSGANVLTF

J gene: TRBJ2-3
V gene: TRBV4-2
D gene: TRBD1
clone size: -
CDR3 DNA: TGTGCCAGCAGCCAAGACGGGACAGGAGGTCCGGATACGCAGTATTTT
CDR3 protein: CASSQDGTGGPDTQYF

J gene: TRBJ2-2
V gene: TRBV5-4
D gene: TRBD2
clone size: -
CDR3 DNA: TGTGCCAGCAGCCCGACGACTAGCGGGAGGGCCGGGGAGCTGTTTTTT
CDR3 protein: CASSPTTSGRAGELFF